The 21 T cell receptor beta chains in this list originate from one sample, sequenced in a study of T cell clonotyping in hematopoietic cell transplantation. The table came from immunoSEQ multiplex PCR; TCRdb's copy has only in-frame clones and leaves some out. Of approximately 41,000 clones listed, around 84% are singletons. Regarding time point: recipient sample about 28 days before transplant, after cytoreduction. The starting material was peripheral blood mononuclear cells, obtained before stem cell transplant. Receptor source: a man aged 55 to 70 with acute myeloid leukemia. Some clones in this sample may be carry-over from other donors' samples.

As DNA, the CDR3 is TGTGCCAGCAGCTTAGAACCAAGCGGAAGCTCCTACAATGAGCAGTTCTTC. Its protein is CASSLEPSGSSYNEQFF. This chain joins TRBV7-2 and TRBJ2-1; tentative D call: TRBD2 (5 bases). From germline, CDR1 is SGHTA and CDR2 FQGNSA. The CDR3 spans 17 residues. V was shortened by 1 base and J by 0 bases, with 13 bases between the two germline ends.

This clone was counted once. The chain couples TRBV10-1 to TRBJ1-5, with 9 bases aligning to TRBD1. V was pared by 10 bases and J by 0 bases, with 19 bases of the junction left unmatched. The CDR3 extends over 19 amino acids. The germline V gene has CDR1 WNHNN and CDR2 SYGVQD (reference sequence). The CDR3 spells CANQDVGQGNPYSNQPQHF. The CDR3 DNA sequence: TGCGCCAACCAGGACGTCGGACAGGGGAATCCCTATAGCAATCAGCCCCAGCATTTT.

The chain joins TRBV4-3 to TRBJ2-7; 8 bases fit TRBD2. Germline V lookup: CDR1 LGHNA, CDR2 YSLEER. The V and J ends lost 0 bases and 3 bases, in that order; junction bases with no gene match: 7. The CDR3 consists of 16 residues. CDR3 in amino acids: CASSQDQGGLGYEQYF. In nucleotides, the CDR3 is TGCGCCAGCAGCCAAGATCAAGGGGGACTAGGCTACGAGCAGTACTTC.

This chain connects TRBV2 to TRBJ2-1, with D possibly matching TRBD2 (5 bases). Per germline, CDR1 SNHLY and CDR2 FYNNEI. The CDR3 length is 14 residues. V lost 8 bases and J lost 5, with 16 bases in between. In nucleotides, the CDR3 is TGTGCCAGCGCCTGGCGAGCGGTCGACAATGAGCAGTTCTTC. Its translation: CASAWRAVDNEQFF.

Comments on this clone: The junction shows a germline mismatch at one end, possibly a read error. The chain recombines TRBV7-2 with TRBJ2-2; no definite D call. Germline values: CDR1 SGHTA, CDR2 FQGNSA. This CDR3 comprises 15 residues. CDR3 protein: CASSLGRPGTGELFF. In nucleotides, the CDR3 is TGTGCCAGCAGTTTAGGCCGCCCGGGCACCGGGGAGCTGTTTTTT.

The rearrangement links TRBV7-2 to TRBJ2-7; the match to TRBD2 covers 10 bases. CDR1 is SGHTA, CDR2 FQGNSA, per germline. The CDR3 consists of 16 residues. After removal of 1 base from V and 0 bases from J, the junction contained 3 bases not matched to a gene. The CDR3: CASSLGLAGVSYEQYF. In DNA, the CDR3 is TGTGCCAGCAGCTTAGGGCTAGCGGGGGTCTCCTACGAGCAGTACTTC.

This rearrangement joins TRBV4-1 to TRBJ1-2, with D uncertain. Germline V gene data show CDR1 as MGHRA and CDR2 as YSYEKL. Trimming took off 4 bases at V and 4 bases at J, with 16 bases between the two ends. The length of the CDR3 is 15 residues. CDR3: CASSPVGDLGYGYTF. The CDR3, as DNA: TGCGCCAGCAGCCCGGTAGGTGACCTTGGCTATGGCTACACCTTC.

The chain links TRBV7-2 to TRBJ1-2; D call uncertain. Per germline, CDR1 SGHTA and CDR2 FQGNSA. The CDR3 runs 14 residues. The V end lost 1 base, the J end lost 2 bases, and 8 bases lay between the germline ends. The CDR3 nucleotides read TGTGCCAGCAGCTTAGAGTCACAGAACTATGGCTACACCTTC. Translated, it gives CASSLESQNYGYTF.

The chain recombines TRBV6-4 with TRBJ1-2; D gene ambiguous. Germline V gene data show CDR1 as MRHNA and CDR2 as SNTAGT. This CDR3 has 17 amino acids. Trimming cost V 0 bases and J 8 bases, with 22 bases left between them. This chain's CDR3 is CASSDSRVAGKSGGYTF. CDR3 DNA: TGTGCCAGCAGTGACTCCCGGGTGGCGGGTAAATCGGGAGGCTACACCTTC.

The chain links TRBV28 to TRBJ2-7, with D possibly matching TRBD2 (6 bases). Trimming shortened V by 2 bases and J by 2 bases, and 19 bases separated the two germline ends. Germline-derived CDR1 and CDR2 are MDHEN and SYDVKM. CDR3 length: 17 amino acids. CDR3 nucleotides: TGTGCCAGCAGTTTAGGCGTCGGGGGATTTAAGGCCTACGAGCAGTACTTC. Translation: CASSLGVGGFKAYEQYF. Full variable domain (rest looked up from reference TRBV28 and TRBJ2-7): DVKVTQSSRYLVKRTGEKVFLECVQDMDHENMFWYRQDPGLGLRLIYFSYDVKMKEKGDIPEGYSVSREKKERFSLILESASTNQTSMYLCASSLGVGGFKAYEQYFGPGTRLTVT.

The rearrangement links TRBV30 to TRBJ1-6; 10 nucleotides match TRBD1. This CDR3 has 15 amino acids. With 2 bases clipped from V and 6 bases from J, the junction kept 4 bases outside the gene matches. The germline gives CDR1 GTSNPN, CDR2 SVGIG (reference sequence). In DNA form, the CDR3 reads TGTGCCTGGAGTCCGGACAGGGGGGGTAATTCACCCCTCCACTTT. Protein: CAWSPDRGGNSPLHF.

This sequence joins TRBV4-3 and TRBJ2-1; no reliable D call. V was cut by 2 bases and J by 4 bases, with 6 bases left in between. CDR1 is LGHNA and CDR2 is YSLEER in the germline V gene. The CDR3 extends over 13 amino acids. The CDR3 DNA reads TGCGCCAGCAGCCAACAGGCTTACAATGAGCAGTTCTTC. This codes for CASSQQAYNEQFF.

The DNA of the CDR3 is TGTGCCAGTAGCCTCTTACAGGGGGTCGCCCAAGCTTTCTTT. Its protein product is CASSLLQGVAQAFF. This rearrangement joins TRBV19 to TRBJ1-1, with 8 bases identical to TRBD1. Germline lookup yields CDR1 LNHDA and CDR2 SQIVND (reference sequence). V was pared by 6 bases and J by 9 bases, with 12 bases of the junction left unmatched. The CDR3 covers 14 residues.

The chain recombines TRBV5-1 with TRBJ2-4; D not resolved. V shed 4 bases and J shed 0 bases, with 11 bases lying between them. CDR3 length equals 15 residues. Germline CDR1 and CDR2: SGHRS and YFSETQ. This chain's CDR3 is CASSLASLAKNIQYF. The DNA for the CDR3 is TGCGCCAGCAGCCTCGCCAGTCTAGCCAAAAACATTCAGTACTTC.

The gene calls are TRBV28 and TRBJ1-1; no reliable D call. Germline values: CDR1 MDHEN, CDR2 SYDVKM. The V end was cut by 3 bases, the J end by 6 bases, with 8 bases between. CDR3 length equals 12 residues. This chain's CDR3 is CASSFRLAEAFF. The CDR3 DNA reads TGTGCCAGCAGTTTTAGGCTGGCTGAAGCTTTCTTT.

This clone was seen only a few times. This rearrangement joins TRBV6-1 to TRBJ2-7, with D possibly being TRBD1 (6 bases). The V end lost 8 bases, the J end lost 2 bases, and 10 bases lay between the germline ends. This CDR3 is built from 12 residues. CDR1 is MNHNS and CDR2 is SASEGT in the germline V gene. The CDR3 bases are TGTGCCAGCTCCTGGGACACCTACGAGCAGTACTTC. Amino acids: CASSWDTYEQYF.

The chain is built from TRBV11-3 and TRBJ1-2; a possible D gene is TRBD1 (5 bases). The germline V gene has CDR1 SGHNT and CDR2 YENEEA. This CDR3 spans 18 amino acids. The germline V and J ends were trimmed by 0 bases and 4 bases, with 21 bases remaining between them. The DNA for the CDR3 is TGTGCCAGCAGCTTAGATGCCGGGGGAGATTTGCGGGCCTATGGCTACACCTTC. Its protein product is CASSLDAGGDLRAYGYTF.

The rearrangement uses TRBV29-1 and TRBJ2-7; tentative D call: TRBD2 (5 bases). Germline values: CDR1 SQVTM, CDR2 ANQGSEA. Trimming removed 7 bases at V and 3 bases at J, with 13 bases between. The CDR3 runs 12 residues. The CDR3, as DNA: TGCAGCGGTAAAGACGGGATCTACGAGCAGTACTTC. This encodes CSGKDGIYEQYF.

The genes are TRBV5-1 and TRBJ2-3; TRBD2 matches at 8 bases. Unmatched junction bases numbered 10, after V lost 4 bases and J lost 6 bases. CDR3 length equals 15 residues. CDR1 SGHRS and CDR2 YFSETQ come from the germline V gene. This CDR3 is CASSPTGGAVDTQYF. CDR3 nucleotide sequence: TGCGCCAGCAGCCCAACGGGGGGGGCCGTTGATACGCAGTATTTT.

V and J are TRBV5-4 and TRBJ1-4; 7 nucleotides line up with TRBD1. CDR1 is SGHNT and CDR2 is YYREEE in the germline V gene (reference sequence). V shed 2 bases and J 8 bases; nucleotides not matched to a gene: 6. CDR3 length equals 14 residues. The CDR3 DNA follows: TGTGCCAGCAGCTTCAGACAGGGTGGGGAAAAACTGTTTTTT. The encoded protein is CASSFRQGGEKLFF.

The chain employs TRBV5-4 and TRBJ2-7; TRBD1 matches at 10 bases. Looked up from germline, CDR1 is SGHNT and CDR2 is YYREEE (reference sequence). The CDR3 totals 15 residues. V was clipped by 4 bases and J by 2 bases; unmatched bases: 6. The CDR3 DNA reads as TGTGCCAGCAGCCGCCCGGGGACAGGGGCCTACGAGCAGTACTTC. This sequence encodes CASSRPGTGAYEQYF. Using reference TRBV5-4 and TRBJ2-7 for the parts outside the CDR3, the full variable domain is ETGVTQSPTHLIKTRGQQVTLRCSSQSGHNTVSWYQQALGQGPQFIFQYYREEENGRGNFPPRFSGLQFPNYSSELNVNALELDDSALYLCASSRPGTGAYEQYFGPGTRLTVT.